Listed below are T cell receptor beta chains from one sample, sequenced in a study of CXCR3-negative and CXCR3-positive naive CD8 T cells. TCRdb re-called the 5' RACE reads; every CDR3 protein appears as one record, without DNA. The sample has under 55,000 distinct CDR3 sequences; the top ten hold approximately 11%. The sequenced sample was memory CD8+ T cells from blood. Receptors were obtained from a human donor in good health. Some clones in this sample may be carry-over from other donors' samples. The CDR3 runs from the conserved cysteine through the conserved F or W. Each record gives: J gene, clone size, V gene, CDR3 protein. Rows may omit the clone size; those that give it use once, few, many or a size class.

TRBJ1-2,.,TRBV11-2,CASSVGTGGNYGYTF
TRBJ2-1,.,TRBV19,CASSIITSGEQFF
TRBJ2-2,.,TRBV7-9,CASRPQGADTGELFF
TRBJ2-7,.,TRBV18,CASSPMAGESYEQYF
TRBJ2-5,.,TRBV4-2,CASRQGSAEETQYF
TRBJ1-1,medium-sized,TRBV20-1,CSAGQGANMNTEAFF
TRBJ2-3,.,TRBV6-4,CASSDSSGGAVDTQYF
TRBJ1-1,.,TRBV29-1,CSARTGLGTEAFF
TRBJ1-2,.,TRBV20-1,CSDPPGGAHGYTF
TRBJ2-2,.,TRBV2,CASSQSRDRADTGELFF
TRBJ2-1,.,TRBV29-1,CSAPGQGNRNEQFF
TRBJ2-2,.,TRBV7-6,CASSLDTSGELFF
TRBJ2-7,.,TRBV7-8,CASSSSLGQSYEQYF
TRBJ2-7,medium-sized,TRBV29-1,CSVVPSSTGEQYF
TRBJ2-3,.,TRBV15,CATSRAGDTTDTQYF
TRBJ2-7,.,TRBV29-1,CSVEGEGEQYF
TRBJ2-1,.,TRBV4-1,CASSQAIPGLAGGIEDNEQFF
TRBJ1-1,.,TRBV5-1,CASSSPGQPLNTEAFF
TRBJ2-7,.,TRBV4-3,CASSQDWGANYEQYF
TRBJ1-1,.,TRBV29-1,CSVEDPQGGDEAFF
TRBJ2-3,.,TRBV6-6,CASGMRGSTDTQYF
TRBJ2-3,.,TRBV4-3,CASSQDWGGRSTDTQYF
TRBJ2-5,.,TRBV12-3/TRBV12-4,CASSGTGSEETQYF
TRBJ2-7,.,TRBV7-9,CASSPDGRGQYF
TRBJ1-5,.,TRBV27,CASSIKGSNQPQHF
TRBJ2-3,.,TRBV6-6,CATSYSGGTDTQYF
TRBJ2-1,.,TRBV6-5,CASSYASGGASEQFF
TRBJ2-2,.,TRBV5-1,CASSLQMANTGELFF
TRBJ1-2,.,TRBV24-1,CATSDLAGYGYTF
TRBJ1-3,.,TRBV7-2,CASSPWDRAAGNTIYF
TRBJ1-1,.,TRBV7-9,CASSLAAGRNTEAFF
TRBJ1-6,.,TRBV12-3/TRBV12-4,CASSPHRLGYNSPLHF
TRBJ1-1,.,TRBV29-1,CSVEWTGGTEAFF
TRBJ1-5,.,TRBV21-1,CASSTRDGDSNQPQHF
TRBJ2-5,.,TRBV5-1,CASSLVVSGEYRETQYF
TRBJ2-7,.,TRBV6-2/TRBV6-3,CASSYSSSGGIYEQYF
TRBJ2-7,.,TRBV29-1,CSVETGNYEQYF
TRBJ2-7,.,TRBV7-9,CASSLVKQSSYEQYF
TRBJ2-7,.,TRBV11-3,CASSPGQGHEQYF
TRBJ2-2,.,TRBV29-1,CSVTEVTGELFF
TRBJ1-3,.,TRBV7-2,CASSYGTTGNTIYF
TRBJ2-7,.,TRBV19,CASSPARAYEQYF
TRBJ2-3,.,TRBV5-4,CASSEGQGDSDTQYF
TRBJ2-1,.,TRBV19,CASSHGYNEQFF
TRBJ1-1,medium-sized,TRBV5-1,CASSLGQGVVAFF
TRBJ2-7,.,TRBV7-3,CASSPEQGHEQYF
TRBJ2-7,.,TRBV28,CASRLYGGGTYEQYF
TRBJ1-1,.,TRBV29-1,CSALTISNTEAFF
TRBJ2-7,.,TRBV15,CATSSRDREDEQYF
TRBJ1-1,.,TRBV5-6,CASSLGGGTEAFF
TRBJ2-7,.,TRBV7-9,CASSPILDQGGSYEQYF
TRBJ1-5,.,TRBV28,CASSLGQAGTGRNQPQHF
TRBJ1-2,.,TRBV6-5,CASSLTGANYGYTF
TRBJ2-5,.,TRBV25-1,CASSEYQYETQLQETQYF
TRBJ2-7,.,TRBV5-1,CASSLGLGTYEQYF